Below, 12 T cell receptor beta chains from the same sample are listed, as sequenced in a study of T cells in Graves' hyperthyroidism and ophthalmopathy. TCR beta CDR3 regions were amplified from RNA. The study used the HTBI primer set for a first-round RT-PCR of the TCR CDR3. TCRdb independently ran MiXCR on the multiplex PCR reads; one entry per CDR3 protein. The sample carries about 250,000 distinct CDR3 sequences, approximately 23% recorded once. The sample consisted of blood. These receptors were obtained from a woman aged 40 to 55 with Graves' ophthalmopathy.

This clonotype appeared many times. This chain uses TRBV4-2 with TRBJ2-5; D may be TRBD2 (6 bases). Germline V gene data show CDR1 as LGHNA and CDR2 as YNFKEQ. Trimming removed 4 bases from V and 5 bases from J, with 14 bases in between. This CDR3 has 14 residues. The CDR3 is CASSPKEGGETQYF. The DNA of the CDR3 is TGTGCCAGCAGCCCCAAGGAAGGAGGGGAGACCCAGTACTTC.

This clonotype has at least ten counts. The chain links TRBV3-1 to TRBJ2-5; TRBD1 agrees at 7 bases. The CDR3 totals 14 residues. Looked up from germline, CDR1 is LGHDT and CDR2 is YNNKEL (reference sequence). J was trimmed by 1 base and V by 4 bases; bases with no gene match: 3. The CDR3 is CASSLQGSQETQYF. In DNA form, the CDR3 reads TGTGCCAGCAGCCTACAGGGGTCCCAAGAGACCCAGTACTTC.

This clonotype occurred many times. The chain employs TRBV28 and TRBJ2-7; possibly TRBD1 or TRBD2 for D (5 bases each). CDR3 length equals 16 residues. The V and J ends lost 1 base and 3 bases respectively, with 16 bases between them. Germline V CDR1 and CDR2: MDHEN, SYDVKM. For the CDR3, the DNA is TGTGCCAGCAGTTTATTCCCACGGGACCGATACTACGAGCAGTACTTC. It is translated as CASSLFPRDRYYEQYF.

Many counts were recorded for this clonotype. The chain uses TRBV6-5 and TRBJ1-2; D might be TRBD1 (5 bases). CDR1 is MNHEY and CDR2 is SVGAGI in the germline V gene. The CDR3 consists of 13 residues. The V end was cut by 8 bases, the J end by 2 bases, with 12 bases between. The CDR3 loop reads CASSREGNYGYTF. DNA of the CDR3: TGTGCCAGCTCACGGGAGGGGAACTATGGCTACACCTTC.

This clonotype was recorded at least ten times. V is TRBV6-2 or TRBV6-3 and J is TRBJ2-7, with 8 bases identical to TRBD2. The CDR3 covers 15 residues. CDR1 is MNHEY and CDR2 is SVGEGT in the germline V gene. J was trimmed by 4 bases and V by 5 bases; bases with no gene match: 10. The CDR3 DNA sequence: TGTGCCAGCAGTGCAACGGGACTAGGCGATTACGAGCAGTACTTC. As protein: CASSATGLGDYEQYF.

This sequence joins TRBV19 and TRBJ2-5; 7 nucleotides align to TRBD1. J lost 2 bases, V lost 3 bases, and 6 bases had no gene match. The CDR3 has 15 amino acids. Per the germline V gene, CDR1 is LNHDA and CDR2 is SQIVND (reference sequence). CDR3: CASSISDRAQETQYF. In nucleotides, the CDR3 is TGTGCCAGTAGTATTTCCGACAGGGCTCAAGAGACCCAGTACTTC.

This clonotype was recorded many times. At one boundary the junction diverges from the germline segment, which might be a read error. The CDR3 protein is CASSTPLGLASYGQYF. The CDR3 nucleotides are TGTGCCAGCAGCACCCCCCTCGGACTAGCTTCCTACGGGCAGTACTTC. The chain joins TRBV28 to TRBJ2-7; 8 bases fit TRBD2. The CDR3 loop spans 16 amino acids. In germline, CDR1 is MDHEN, CDR2 SYDVKM.

The V call is TRBV30, the J call TRBJ1-6, with D unresolved. The CDR3 extends over 15 amino acids. Trimming shortened V by 0 bases and J by 11 bases, and 17 bases separated the two germline ends. Germline loops: CDR1 GTSNPN, CDR2 SVGIG (reference sequence). The CDR3 DNA reads TGTGCCTGGAGTGTACGTGGGCGGAATGATCCACCCCTCCACTTT. It translates to CAWSVRGRNDPPLHF.

This clonotype was observed at least ten times. This chain joins TRBV12-3 or TRBV12-4 and TRBJ1-2; D remains ambiguous. The CDR3 is 11 amino acids. The V and J ends lost 7 bases and 9 bases respectively, with 12 bases between them. Here the CDR3 reads CASMRDESYTF. CDR3 nucleotide sequence: TGTGCCAGCATGAGAGATGAGAGCTACACCTTC.

The chain employs TRBV12-3 or TRBV12-4 and TRBJ1-1, with a possible D match to TRBD1 (5 bases). V was shortened by 6 bases and J by 0 bases, with 11 bases between the two germline ends. The CDR3 runs to 14 residues. CDR3 in amino acids: CASRRRDLNTEAFF. The CDR3 bases are TGTGCCAGCAGACGAAGGGACCTGAACACTGAAGCTTTCTTT.

As DNA, the CDR3 is TGTGCCTGGAGTGTACCGGGTGGGGGCGTGACCTCCTACGAGCAGTACTTC. It encodes CAWSVPGGGVTSYEQYF. The chain uses TRBV30 and TRBJ2-7; D perhaps matches TRBD1 (6 bases). V shed 0 bases and J shed 0 bases, with 18 bases lying between them. The CDR3 is 17 residues long. Germline values: CDR1 GTSNPN, CDR2 SVGIG (reference sequence).

This clonotype was recorded many times. This rearrangement joins TRBV28 to TRBJ1-5, with D uncertain. The germline V gene encodes CDR1 MDHEN and CDR2 SYDVKM. This CDR3 contains 12 residues. Trimming shortened V by 5 bases and J by 6 bases, and 8 bases separated the two germline ends. For the CDR3, the DNA is TGTGCCAGCAGTCCCCTCCCTCAGCCCCAGCATTTT. It encodes CASSPLPQPQHF.